The present entry profiles one TCR beta chain with its context. No antigen is known for it. Germline loops: CDR1 MDHEN, CDR2 SYDVKM. The CDR3 has 17 amino acids. Trimming removed 2 bases from V and 0 bases from J, with 15 bases in between. The entry originates in a study of cytomegalovirus exposure and HLA in healthy donors. Study-level background: Earlier, almost 120 million unique TCR beta sequences were recovered from about 200 million T cells by an analysis. Unique TCRs numbering around 85 million, obtained from HLA-typed donors, made up an early data release. Points from the study as a whole: While the bulk of TCR sequences proved rare, some public TCRs turned up in many donors.

Researchers ran the PCR with 60 Vbeta and 13 Jbeta primers. Only in-frame clones appear in the TCRdb table, and some are missing; sequencing was by immunoSEQ multiplex PCR. The sample carries 80,000 or so clones, about 9.4% recorded once. The sample consisted of PBMCs. This receptor was identified in a man between 60 and 75 years old in good health and CMV-seropositive. The chain is built from TRBV28 and TRBJ2-3; D possibly corresponds to TRBD2 (7 bases). The CDR3 spells CASSLAGRGPSTDTQYF. The CDR3 DNA reads TGTGCCAGCAGTTTAGCGGGGCGGGGGCCGAGCACAGATACGCAGTATTTT.